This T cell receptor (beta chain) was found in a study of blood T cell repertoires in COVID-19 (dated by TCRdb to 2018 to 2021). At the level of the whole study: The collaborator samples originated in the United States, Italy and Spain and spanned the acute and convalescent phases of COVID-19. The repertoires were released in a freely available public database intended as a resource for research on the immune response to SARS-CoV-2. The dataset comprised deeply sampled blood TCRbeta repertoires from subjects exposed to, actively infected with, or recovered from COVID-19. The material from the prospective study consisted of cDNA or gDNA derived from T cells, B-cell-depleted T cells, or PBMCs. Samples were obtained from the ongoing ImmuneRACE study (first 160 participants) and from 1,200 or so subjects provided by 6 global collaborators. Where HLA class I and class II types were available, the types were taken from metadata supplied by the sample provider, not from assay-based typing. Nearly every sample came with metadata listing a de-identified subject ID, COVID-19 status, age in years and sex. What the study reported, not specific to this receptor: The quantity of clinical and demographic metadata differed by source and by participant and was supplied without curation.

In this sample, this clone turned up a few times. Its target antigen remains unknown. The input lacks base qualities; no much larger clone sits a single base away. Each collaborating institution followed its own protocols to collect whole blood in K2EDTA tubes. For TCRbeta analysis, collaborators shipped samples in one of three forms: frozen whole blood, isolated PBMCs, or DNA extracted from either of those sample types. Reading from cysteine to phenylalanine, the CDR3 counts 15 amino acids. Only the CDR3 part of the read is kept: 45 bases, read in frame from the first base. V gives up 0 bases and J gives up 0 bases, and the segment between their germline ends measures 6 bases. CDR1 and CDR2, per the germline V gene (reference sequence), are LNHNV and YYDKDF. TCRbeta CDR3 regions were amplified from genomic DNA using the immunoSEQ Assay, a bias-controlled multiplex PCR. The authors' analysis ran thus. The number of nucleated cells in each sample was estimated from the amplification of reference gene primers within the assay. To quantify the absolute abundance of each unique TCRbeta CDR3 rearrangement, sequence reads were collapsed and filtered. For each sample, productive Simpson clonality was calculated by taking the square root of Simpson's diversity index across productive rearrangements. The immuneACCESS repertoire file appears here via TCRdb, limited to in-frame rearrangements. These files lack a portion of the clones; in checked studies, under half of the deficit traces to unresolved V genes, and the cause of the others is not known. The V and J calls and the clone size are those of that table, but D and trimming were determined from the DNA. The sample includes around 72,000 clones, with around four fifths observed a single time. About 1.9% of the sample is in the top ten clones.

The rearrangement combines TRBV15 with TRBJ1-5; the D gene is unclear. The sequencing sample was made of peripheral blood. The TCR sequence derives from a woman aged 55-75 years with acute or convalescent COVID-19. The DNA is TGTGCCACCAGCAGAGATCCGGGTAGCAATCAGCCCCAGCATTTT. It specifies CATSRDPGSNQPQHF. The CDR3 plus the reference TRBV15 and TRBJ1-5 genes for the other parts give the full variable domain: DAMVIQNPRYQVTQFGKPVTLSCSQTLNHNVMYWYQQKSSQAPKLLFHYYDKDFNNEADTPDNFQSRRPNTSFCFLDIRSPGLGDTAMYLCATSRDPGSNQPQHFGDGTRLSIL.